This is a list of T cell receptor beta chains from one sample in a study of cytomegalovirus exposure and HLA in healthy donors. Some clones are missing from TCRdb's copy, which holds only in-frame ones; the method was immunoSEQ multiplex PCR. The sample includes tens of thousands of clones, about 65% seen only once; the top ten take more than 20%. Sequenced input: PBMCs. Receptors originate from a man aged 50 or older in good health and CMV-seropositive. CDR3s include the opening cysteine and the closing phenylalanine or tryptophan. Each record gives: D gene, clone size, J gene, V gene, CDR3 DNA, CDR3 protein. The D gene is left open where the match is weak. The size field is filled for only some rows; it gives once, few, many or a size class.

. | . | TRBJ2-3 | TRBV5-6 | TGTGCCAGCAGCAGAAGCGGGCGCACAGATACGCAGTATTTT | CASSRSGRTDTQYF
. | few | TRBJ1-3 | TRBV19 | TGTGCCAGTAGTATAGCAGAATCTGGAAACACCATATATTTT | CASSIAESGNTIYF
. | . | TRBJ1-2 | TRBV7-9 | TGTGCCAGCAGCCTAGAGGCGGGGGGGAAGGGCTATGGCTACACCTTC | CASSLEAGGKGYGYTF
TRBD1 | . | TRBJ1-1 | TRBV19 | TGTGCCAGTAGTTCCCTCCACAGGGGAGCGAACACTGAAGCTTTCTTT | CASSSLHRGANTEAFF
. | few | TRBJ2-2 | TRBV4-3 | TGCGCCAGCAGCCCCCTTGTAGGGGTCGGGGAGCTGTTTTTT | CASSPLVGVGELFF
. | . | TRBJ1-1 | TRBV9 | TGTGCCAGCAGCGATTCAATGGGGACTGATAACACTGAAGCTTTATTT | CASSDSMGTDNTEALF
TRBD1 | . | TRBJ1-6 | TRBV30 | TGTGCCCGGACGACAGGGCTTAATTCACCCCTCCACTTT | CARTTGLNSPLHF
. | few | TRBJ2-1 | TRBV6-6 | TGTGCCAGCAGTGACTCGCCCGGCGGGGTCAATGAGCAGTTCTTC | CASSDSPGGVNEQFF
. | . | TRBJ1-1 | TRBV28 | TGTGCCGCTGGCCCCGGGGGGAACACTGAAGCTTTCTTT | CAAGPGGNTEAFF
TRBD1 | . | TRBJ2-1 | TRBV2 | TGTGCCAGCACCCGCCGGGGGACAGGGGATTCTCCCTACAATGAGCAGTTCTTC | CASTRRGTGDSPYNEQFF
. | . | TRBJ1-5 | TRBV2 | TGTGCCAGCGGTATACAGGGATACAATCAGCCCCAGCATTTT | CASGIQGYNQPQHF
. | . | TRBJ1-2 | TRBV2 | TGTGCCAGCAGTGAATCGCCCAGCTATGGCTACACCTTC | CASSESPSYGYTF
. | once | TRBJ1-1 | TRBV7-9 | TGTGCCAGCAGCCACAGGGAAGCCACTGAAGCTTTCTTT | CASSHREATEAFF
. | few | TRBJ1-1 | TRBV18 | TGTGCCAGCTCACCACGCCAGGGAAACACTGAAGCTTTCTTT | CASSPRQGNTEAFF
TRBD2 | . | TRBJ2-7 | TRBV27 | TGTGCCAGCAGCCTCGAGGGGAGGGGAGGCTACGAGCAGTACTTC | CASSLEGRGGYEQYF
. | . | TRBJ1-1 | TRBV30 | TGTGCCGGGAGGGTGCGCGGGGACACTGAAGCTTTCTTT | CAGRVRGDTEAFF
. | few | TRBJ2-5 | TRBV28 | TGTGCCAGCAGTTTCGAGTACCAAGAGACCCAGTACTTC | CASSFEYQETQYF
. | . | TRBJ2-5 | TRBV15 | TGTGCCACCAGCGGGCCGAGAGGGGAGACCCAGTACTTC | CATSGPRGETQYF
TRBD2 | . | TRBJ2-7 | TRBV6-5 | TGTGCCTCGAGCGGGACCCTTTCCTACGAGCAGTACTTC | CASSGTLSYEQYF
TRBD1 | . | TRBJ2-7 | TRBV5-4 | TGTGCCAGCAGCTGGGACAGGGGGCGCGAGCAGTACTTC | CASSWDRGREQYF
. | . | TRBJ2-3 | TRBV9 | TGTGCCAGCAGCGCCGGACAAATACCGAGCACAGATACGCAGTATTTT | CASSAGQIPSTDTQYF
. | . | TRBJ1-1 | TRBV9 | TGTGCCAGCAGCGTTAACGTGCGGAACACTGAAGCTTTCTTT | CASSVNVRNTEAFF
TRBD1 | . | TRBJ1-4 | TRBV25-1 | TGTGCCAGCAGTGAATTCGGCAGGGGGACCACTAATGAAAAACTGTTTTTT | CASSEFGRGTTNEKLFF
. | . | TRBJ2-3 | TRBV14 | TGTGCCAGCAGCCACTCAGATACGCAGTATTTT | CASSHSDTQYF
. | . | TRBJ2-1 | TRBV11-2 | TGTGCCAGCAGCTTGGCCAGCTACAATGAGCAGTTCTTC | CASSLASYNEQFF
. | . | TRBJ1-1 | TRBV10-3 | TGTGCCATCAGTGGGGGGGCTGAAGCTTTCTTT | CAISGGAEAFF